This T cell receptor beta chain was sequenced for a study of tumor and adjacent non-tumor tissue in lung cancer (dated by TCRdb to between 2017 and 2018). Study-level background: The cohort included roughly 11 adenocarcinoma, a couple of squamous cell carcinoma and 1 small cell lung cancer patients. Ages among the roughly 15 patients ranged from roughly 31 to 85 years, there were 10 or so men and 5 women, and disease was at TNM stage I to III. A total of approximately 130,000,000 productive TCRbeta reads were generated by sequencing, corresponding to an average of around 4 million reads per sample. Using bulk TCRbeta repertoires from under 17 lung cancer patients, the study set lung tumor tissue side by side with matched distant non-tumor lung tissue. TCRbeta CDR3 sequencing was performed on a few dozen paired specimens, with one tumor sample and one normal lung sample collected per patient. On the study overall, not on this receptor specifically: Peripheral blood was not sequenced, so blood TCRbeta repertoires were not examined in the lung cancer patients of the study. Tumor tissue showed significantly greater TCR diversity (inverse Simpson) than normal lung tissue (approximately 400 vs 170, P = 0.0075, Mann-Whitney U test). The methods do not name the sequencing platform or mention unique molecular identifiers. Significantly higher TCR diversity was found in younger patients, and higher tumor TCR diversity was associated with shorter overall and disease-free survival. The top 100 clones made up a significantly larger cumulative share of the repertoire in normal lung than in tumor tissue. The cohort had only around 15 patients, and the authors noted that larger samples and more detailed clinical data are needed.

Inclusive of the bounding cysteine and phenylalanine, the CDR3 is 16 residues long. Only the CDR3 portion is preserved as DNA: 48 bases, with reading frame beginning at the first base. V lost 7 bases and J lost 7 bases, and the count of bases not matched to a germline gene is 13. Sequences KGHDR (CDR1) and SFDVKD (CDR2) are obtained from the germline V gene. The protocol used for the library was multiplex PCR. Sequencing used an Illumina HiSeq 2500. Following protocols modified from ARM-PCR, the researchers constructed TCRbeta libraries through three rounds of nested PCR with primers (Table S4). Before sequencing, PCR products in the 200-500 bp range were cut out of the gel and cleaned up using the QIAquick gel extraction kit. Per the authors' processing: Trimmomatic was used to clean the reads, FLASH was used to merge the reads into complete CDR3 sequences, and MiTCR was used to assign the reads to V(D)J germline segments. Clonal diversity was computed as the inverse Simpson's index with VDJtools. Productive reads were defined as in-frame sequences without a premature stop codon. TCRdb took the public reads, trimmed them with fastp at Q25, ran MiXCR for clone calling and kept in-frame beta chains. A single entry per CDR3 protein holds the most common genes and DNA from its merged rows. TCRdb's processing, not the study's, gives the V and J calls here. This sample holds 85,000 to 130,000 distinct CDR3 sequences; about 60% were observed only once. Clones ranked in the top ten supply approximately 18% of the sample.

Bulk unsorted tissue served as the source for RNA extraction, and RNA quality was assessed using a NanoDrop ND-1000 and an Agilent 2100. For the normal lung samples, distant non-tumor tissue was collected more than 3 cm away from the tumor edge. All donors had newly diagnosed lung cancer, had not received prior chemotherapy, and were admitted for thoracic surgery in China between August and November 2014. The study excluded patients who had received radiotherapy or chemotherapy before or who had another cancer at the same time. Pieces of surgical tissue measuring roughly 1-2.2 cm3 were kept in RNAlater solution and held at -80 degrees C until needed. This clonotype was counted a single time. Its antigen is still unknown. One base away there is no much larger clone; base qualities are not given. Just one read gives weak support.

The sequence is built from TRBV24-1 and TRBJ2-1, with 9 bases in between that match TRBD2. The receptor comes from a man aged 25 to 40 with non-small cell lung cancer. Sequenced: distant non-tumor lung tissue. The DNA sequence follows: TGTGCCACCAGCCTCGGAATAGCGGGAGCGGGGAATGAGCAGTTCTTC. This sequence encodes CATSLGIAGAGNEQFF.